These 3 T cell receptor beta chains were sequenced from one sample in a study of blood T cell repertoires in COVID-19. Sequenced by immunoSEQ multiplex PCR; TCRdb stores in-frame clones only, minus some. The profile shows 40,000 or so clones, roughly 81% of them singletons. Sequenced sample: peripheral blood. These receptors came from a woman aged 70-85 years with acute or convalescent COVID-19.

The chain combines TRBV28 with TRBJ2-1, with TRBD2 identical over 8 bases. The ends lost 1 base at V and 7 bases at J; junction bases unmatched: 9. The CDR3 runs to 16 residues. Looked up from germline, CDR1 is MDHEN and CDR2 is SYDVKM. In nucleotides, the CDR3 is TGTGCCAGCAGTTTATTCGGCGCGGGGGGAGTGAATGAGCAGTTCTTC. Protein: CASSLFGAGGVNEQFF. Drawing the rest from reference TRBV28 and TRBJ2-1, the complete variable domain is DVKVTQSSRYLVKRTGEKVFLECVQDMDHENMFWYRQDPGLGLRLIYFSYDVKMKEKGDIPEGYSVSREKKERFSLILESASTNQTSMYLCASSLFGAGGVNEQFFGPGTRLTVL.

V and J are TRBV7-6 and TRBJ2-7; the D gene is possibly TRBD2 (6 bases). The V and J ends lost 5 bases and 3 bases respectively, with 23 bases between them. CDR3 size: 17 residues. The V gene's germline CDR1 is SGHVS and CDR2 FNYEAQ. CDR3 residues: CASSQDLVPGELYEQYF. The CDR3 coding sequence is TGTGCCAGCAGCCAGGACTTGGTGCCGGGGGAGCTCTACGAGCAGTACTTC.

V is TRBV12-3 or TRBV12-4 and J is TRBJ2-1; possible D gene TRBD2, 6 bases. V dropped 4 bases and J dropped 6 bases, with 10 bases sitting between them. The CDR3 extends over 13 amino acids. The CDR3 sequence is CASSSLAPNEQFF. The CDR3 DNA reads as TGTGCCAGCAGTTCACTAGCCCCCAATGAGCAGTTCTTC.